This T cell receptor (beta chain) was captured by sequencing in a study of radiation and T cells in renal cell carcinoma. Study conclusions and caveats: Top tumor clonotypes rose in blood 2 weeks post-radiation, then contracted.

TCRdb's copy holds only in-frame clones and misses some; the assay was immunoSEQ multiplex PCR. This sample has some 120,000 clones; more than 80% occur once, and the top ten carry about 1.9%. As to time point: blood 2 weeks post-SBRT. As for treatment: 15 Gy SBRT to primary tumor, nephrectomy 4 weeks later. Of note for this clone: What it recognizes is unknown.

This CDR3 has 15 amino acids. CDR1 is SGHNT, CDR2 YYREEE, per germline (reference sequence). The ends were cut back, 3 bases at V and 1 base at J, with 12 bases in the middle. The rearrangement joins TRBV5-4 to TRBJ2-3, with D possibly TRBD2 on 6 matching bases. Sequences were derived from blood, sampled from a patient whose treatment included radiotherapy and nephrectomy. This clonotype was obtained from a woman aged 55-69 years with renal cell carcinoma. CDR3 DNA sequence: TGTGCCAGCAGCTCCGCGGGGAAGGGCACAGATACGCAGTATTTT. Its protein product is CASSSAGKGTDTQYF.